This T cell receptor beta chain was identified during a study of a mutant IDH1 vaccine in newly diagnosed glioma. About the study: Weeks 1, 3, 5, 7, 11, 15, 19 and 23 were when patients received their eight vaccinations. In some groups vaccination began 4-6 weeks post-radiotherapy; others received it with temozolomide. Most patients had received both radiotherapy and temozolomide, the prior options being radiotherapy, temozolomide, or both.

Time point here: week 23, last vaccination. Vaccination comprised doses that each held 300 ug of mutant IDH1 20-mer peptide, plus topical imiquimod. This clone occurred once. As yet, its antigen is unknown. V lost 0 bases and J lost 0, with 9 bases in between. Germline CDR1 reads LNHNV; CDR2 reads YYDKDF (reference sequence). The CDR3 contains 16 residues. Clones were read by immunoSEQ multiplex PCR, and TCRdb kept only the in-frame ones, dropping some. The sample holds 25,000 to 35,000 clones, roughly 80% seen once. Specimen: PBMCs, collected from a glioma patient whose treatment included an IDH1 peptide vaccine. The V and J genes are TRBV15 and TRBJ1-3; no definite D call. The receptor was derived from a woman between 18 and 29 years old with glioma. The chain's CDR3 is CATSRDSVGSGNTIYF. CDR3 sequence (DNA): TGTGCCACCAGCAGAGATTCTGTCGGCTCTGGAAACACCATATATTTT.